This T cell receptor beta chain was profiled in a study of CD8 T cells in Susac syndrome. It was with random hexamers that roughly 0.5 to 1 ug RNA was reverse transcribed. In TCRdb, the immunoSEQ multiplex PCR reads were re-called with MiXCR into one record per CDR3 protein. The table records about 94,000 distinct CDR3 sequences, over 90% of them present only once. CDR1 SGHTA and CDR2 FQGNSA come from the germline V gene. There are 12 residues in the CDR3. The V and J ends lost 5 bases and 7 bases respectively, with 12 bases between them. The rearrangement joins TRBV7-2 to TRBJ2-7, with D possibly matching TRBD1 (6 bases). The TCR originated in a human donor with Susac syndrome. The sample taken for sequencing was CD4+ T cells from PBMCs. The CDR3 nucleotides are TGTGCCAGCAGCGAGCAGAGGGGGGAGCAGTACTTC. Its translation is CASSEQRGEQYF.